The next 21 T cell receptor beta chains were all read from a single sample in a study of T cell clones after liver transplantation. Produced via immunoSEQ multiplex PCR; TCRdb's table is partial and in-frame only. The sample has tens of thousands of clones, 90% to 95% seen once. The sequenced sample was CD8+ T cells from blood, obtained around 27 months after liver transplant. The source is a human patient who received a liver transplant. Part of the T cell pool may stem from the graft donor.

The rearrangement links TRBV5-1 to TRBJ1-6, with D uncertain. The V and J ends lost 2 bases and 7 bases respectively, with 10 bases between them. The germline gives CDR1 SGHRS, CDR2 YFSETQ. The CDR3 sequence is 14 residues long. CDR3 DNA sequence: TGCGCCAGCAGCTTTGACATCGGGAATTCACCCCTCCACTTT. Its protein product is CASSFDIGNSPLHF. Using reference TRBV5-1 and TRBJ1-6 for the parts outside the CDR3, the full variable domain is KAGVTQTPRYLIKTRGQQVTLSCSPISGHRSVSWYQQTPGQGLQFLFEYFSETQRNKGNFPGRFSGRQFSNSRSEMNVSTLELGDSALYLCASSFDIGNSPLHFGNGTRLTVT.

The genes are TRBV5-1 and TRBJ2-3; 9 nucleotides agree with TRBD1. Germline V lookup: CDR1 SGHRS, CDR2 YFSETQ. V lost 6 bases to trimming and J lost 3 bases; unmatched junction nucleotides: 8. The CDR3 covers 15 residues. CDR3 in DNA: TGCGCCAGCACCTTCCGGGACAGGGCGACAGATACGCAGTATTTT. Translating it yields CASTFRDRATDTQYF.

The chain is built from TRBV11-3 and TRBJ1-1; 11 nucleotides agree with TRBD1. Germline V gene sequence: CDR1 SGHNT, CDR2 YENEEA. J gave up 0 bases and V 5 bases, and 11 bases lay outside the gene matches. This CDR3 region has 18 residues. The CDR3: CASSPFPGTGGMNTEAFF. In DNA form, the CDR3 reads TGTGCCAGCAGCCCCTTCCCCGGGACAGGGGGGATGAACACTGAAGCTTTCTTT.

The V and J genes are TRBV5-1 and TRBJ1-5, with 7 bases identical to TRBD1. Per germline, CDR1 SGHRS and CDR2 YFSETQ. The CDR3 runs 15 residues. J was trimmed by 9 bases and V by 4 bases; bases with no gene match: 13. The DNA for the CDR3 is TGCGCCAGCAGCCCTACCACAGGGGATCACCGGCCCCAGCATTTT. Protein: CASSPTTGDHRPQHF.

V gene TRBV30 combines with J gene TRBJ2-3; possibly TRBD2 for D (6 bases). CDR3 length equals 15 residues. Trimming left V 0 bases short and J 0 bases short, with 10 bases between. Germline V lookup: CDR1 GTSNPN, CDR2 SVGIG (reference sequence). The CDR3 DNA reads as TGTGCCTGGAGTGTGGCTAGCGATAGCACAGATACGCAGTATTTT. Amino acid sequence: CAWSVASDSTDTQYF.

This chain uses TRBV13 with TRBJ2-2; D gene uncertain. The CDR3 loop spans 13 amino acids. Germline CDR1 reads PRHDT; CDR2 reads FYEKMQ (reference sequence). The V gene lost 4 bases and the J gene lost 4 bases, with 7 bases spanning the gap. DNA for the CDR3: TGTGCCAGCAGCTACTGGGGCACCGGGGAGCTGTTTTTT. Protein sequence: CASSYWGTGELFF.

This chain connects TRBV15 to TRBJ2-7, with D unclear. This CDR3 is built from 15 residues. V was clipped by 6 bases and J by 0 bases, with 15 bases between them. Germline V gene sequence: CDR1 LNHNV, CDR2 YYDKDF (reference sequence). The DNA of the CDR3 is TGTGCCACCAGTTATGGGCAGGCTTTCTCCTACGAGCAGTACTTC. Its protein product is CATSYGQAFSYEQYF.

V is TRBV27 and J is TRBJ1-2; TRBD1 aligns across 7 bases. CDR3 length equals 15 residues. Trimming removed 2 bases from V and 1 base from J; junction bases left unmatched: 4. The germline CDR1 and CDR2 sequences are MNHEY and SMNVEV (reference sequence). Here the CDR3 reads CASSLAAGGNYGYTF. CDR3 nucleotide sequence: TGTGCCAGCAGTTTAGCCGCAGGGGGTAACTATGGCTACACCTTC.

The gene calls are TRBV4-2 and TRBJ2-7; 11 positions match TRBD2. The CDR3 runs to 16 residues. V was clipped by 0 bases and J by 0 bases; unmatched bases: 1. CDR1 and CDR2 from the germline V gene are LGHNA and YNFKEQ. For the CDR3, the DNA is TGTGCCAGCAGCCAAGAGACTAGCGGGAACTCCTACGAGCAGTACTTC. This sequence encodes CASSQETSGNSYEQYF.

CDR3 residues: CASSLWASGTNNEQFF. The CDR3 DNA reads TGTGCCAGCAGCTTATGGGCTAGCGGGACAAACAATGAGCAGTTCTTC. The chain carries TRBV11-2 and TRBJ2-1; 9 bases match TRBD2. The length of the CDR3 is 16 residues. V was pared by 2 bases and J by 5 bases, with 7 bases of the junction left unmatched. Germline loops: CDR1 SGHAT, CDR2 FQNNGV.

This clone has just one count. The rearrangement joins TRBV5-1 to TRBJ2-7, with D unresolved. With 6 bases removed from V and 4 bases from J, the gap between germline ends came to 5 bases. Germline lookup yields CDR1 SGHRS and CDR2 YFSETQ. The CDR3 is made up of 10 amino acids. The CDR3 here is CASIPYEQYF. As DNA, the CDR3 is TGCGCCAGCATCCCATACGAGCAGTACTTC. Based on the CDR3 plus reference TRBV5-1 and TRBJ2-7, the full variable domain is KAGVTQTPRYLIKTRGQQVTLSCSPISGHRSVSWYQQTPGQGLQFLFEYFSETQRNKGNFPGRFSGRQFSNSRSEMNVSTLELGDSALYLCASIPYEQYFGPGTRLTVT.

In its sample, this clone is medium-sized. The chain carries TRBV10-3 and TRBJ2-7, with D possibly matching TRBD2 (6 bases). The CDR3 covers 16 residues. Germline CDR1 and CDR2: ENHRY and SYGVKD. V lost 3 bases and J lost 1, with 16 bases in between. The CDR3 sequence: CAISDWPPGTSYEQYF. The CDR3 nucleotides are TGTGCCATCAGTGACTGGCCCCCCGGGACTTCCTACGAGCAGTACTTC.

The chain carries TRBV19 and TRBJ2-2, with no clear D. V was shortened by 3 bases and J by 4 bases, with 12 bases between the two germline ends. Germline V CDR1 and CDR2: LNHDA, SQIVND (reference sequence). The CDR3 is 15 amino acids. The CDR3 sequence is CASSMRQESTGELFF. The DNA of the CDR3 is TGTGCCAGTAGTATGCGGCAGGAGAGCACCGGGGAGCTGTTTTTT. Full variable domain (missing parts from reference TRBV19 and TRBJ2-2): DGGITQSPKYLFRKEGQNVTLSCEQNLNHDAMYWYRQDPGQGLRLIYYSQIVNDFQKGDIAEGYSVSREKKESFPLTVTSAQKNPTAFYLCASSMRQESTGELFFGEGSRLTVL.

V gene TRBV29-1 combines with J gene TRBJ2-5, with 7 positions matching TRBD1. Germline V CDR1 and CDR2: SQVTM, ANQGSEA. The CDR3 is 13 residues long. V was clipped by 1 base and J by 9 bases; unmatched bases: 8. The CDR3 loop reads CSVEGTGSSAQYF. CDR3 nucleotides: TGCAGCGTTGAAGGGACAGGTAGTTCGGCCCAGTACTTC.

The chain is built from TRBV28 and TRBJ2-7; 10 nucleotides match TRBD1. Germline CDR1 MDHEN, CDR2 SYDVKM. The CDR3 has 13 amino acids. J lost 7 bases, V lost 2 bases, and 2 bases had no gene match. The CDR3 loop is CASSLDRGQEQYF. Here the CDR3 DNA reads TGTGCCAGCAGTTTAGACAGGGGGCAGGAGCAGTACTTC.

The chain recombines TRBV2 with TRBJ2-7; no firm D call. Germline CDR1 reads SNHLY; CDR2 reads FYNNEI. The length of the CDR3 is 13 residues. V was shortened by 4 bases and J by 3 bases, with 10 bases between the two germline ends. The CDR3 sequence is CASSVGRSYEQYF. In DNA form, the CDR3 reads TGTGCCAGCAGTGTAGGACGGAGCTACGAGCAGTACTTC.

The gene calls are TRBV28 and TRBJ1-1; maybe TRBD1 (6 bases). The CDR3 is 16 amino acids. The V gene's germline CDR1 is MDHEN and CDR2 SYDVKM. V was shortened by 5 bases and J by 1 base, with 17 bases between the two germline ends. The CDR3 spells CASSPQGLGTNTEAFF. As DNA, the CDR3 is TGTGCCAGCAGTCCCCAGGGGCTGGGGACGAACACTGAAGCTTTCTTT. Filled out from reference TRBV28 and TRBJ1-1, the complete variable domain reads DVKVTQSSRYLVKRTGEKVFLECVQDMDHENMFWYRQDPGLGLRLIYFSYDVKMKEKGDIPEGYSVSREKKERFSLILESASTNQTSMYLCASSPQGLGTNTEAFFGQGTRLTVV.

The chain combines TRBV2 with TRBJ2-7; 7 nucleotides align to TRBD2. CDR1 and CDR2 (germline): SNHLY, FYNNEI. CDR3 length equals 12 residues. J lost 5 bases, V lost 6 bases, and 4 bases had no gene match. The CDR3 reads CASRGRVDEQYF. Written as DNA, the CDR3 is TGTGCCAGCAGGGGGAGGGTTGACGAGCAGTACTTC.

V and J are TRBV27 and TRBJ2-2; 15 positions agree with TRBD2. This CDR3 spans 20 amino acids. J gave up 4 bases and V 4 bases, and 13 bases lay outside the gene matches. Germline loops: CDR1 MNHEY, CDR2 SMNVEV (reference sequence). This chain's CDR3 is CASSSFSGLAGGPGTGELFF. CDR3 sequence (DNA): TGTGCCAGCAGTTCCTTTTCCGGACTAGCGGGAGGGCCGGGCACCGGGGAGCTGTTTTTT.

The rearrangement links TRBV4-1 to TRBJ2-7, with D perhaps being TRBD1 or TRBD2 (7 bases each). The CDR3 is 14 residues long. In germline, CDR1 is MGHRA, CDR2 YSYEKL. V was clipped by 3 bases and J by 4 bases, with 13 bases between them. CDR3 protein: CASSHLQGGYEQYF. DNA of the CDR3: TGCGCCAGCAGCCACCTCCAGGGGGGGTACGAGCAGTACTTC.

The rearrangement links TRBV27 to TRBJ2-1; perhaps TRBD2 as D (6 bases). The ends were cut back, 5 bases at V and 4 bases at J, with 18 bases in the middle. Germline V gene lookup returns CDR1 MNHEY and CDR2 SMNVEV (reference sequence). The CDR3 loop spans 16 amino acids. CDR3 DNA: TGTGCCAGCAGTACTAGCTGGGGGGAATCATACAATGAGCAGTTCTTC. This codes for CASSTSWGESYNEQFF.